The 4 T cell receptor beta chains in this list originate from one sample, sequenced in a study of T cells in Graves' hyperthyroidism and ophthalmopathy (dated by TCRdb to the late 2010s). The method behind the library was multiplex PCR. These reads were obtained on an Illumina HiSeq 2000. The TCR beta CDR3 regions were amplified from the RNA transcripts. The TCR CDR3 was subjected to a first round of RT-PCR using the HTBI primer set and the Qiagen OneStep RT-PCR kit. TCRdb passed the public sequencing reads through fastp at Q25 and MiXCR, retaining productive beta sequences. Under each unique CDR3 protein, matching rows form one entry showing the most common genes and DNA. The table for this sample lists around 340,000 distinct CDR3 sequences; approximately 18% of them were counted only once. Jointly, the top ten make up almost 35% of the sample. The specimen sequenced was blood. The source is a woman aged 25-40 years with Graves' hyperthyroidism that later progressed to Graves' ophthalmopathy.

This clonotype showed up just once. The V call is TRBV19, the J call TRBJ2-7; D possibly corresponds to TRBD2 (6 bases). This CDR3 region has 17 residues. Germline lookup yields CDR1 LNHDA and CDR2 SQIVND (reference sequence). Between the trimmed V and J ends, which lost 2 bases and 0 bases, there was a span of 17 bases. CDR3 sequence (DNA): TGTGCCAGTAGTATACGACCCACTAGCTATATCTCCTACGAGCAGTACTTC. It encodes CASSIRPTSYISYEQYF.

This clonotype was detected many times. V and J are TRBV11-2 and TRBJ1-2; 7 nucleotides agree with TRBD1. Trimming at V came to 5 bases and at J to 4 bases, leaving 4 bases not matched to a gene. In germline, CDR1 is SGHAT, CDR2 FQNNGV. The CDR3 is 13 amino acids. CDR3 in DNA: TGTGCCAGCAGCCAACAGGGGTTCTATGGCTACACCTTC. Protein: CASSQQGFYGYTF.

In this sample, this clonotype turned up a few times. The CDR3 end shows no conserved phenylalanine or tryptophan, and so a read error is likely. V usage is TRBV24-1 and J usage is TRBJ2-5; possible D gene TRBD2, 5 bases. The CDR3 is 13 residues long. Germline-derived CDR1 and CDR2 are KGHDR and SFDVKD. V was shortened by 7 bases and J by 4 bases, with 12 bases between the two germline ends. DNA of the CDR3: TGTGCCACCAGGGGATCGGGGTCAGAGACCCAGTACCTC. Its protein product is CATRGSGSETQYL.

This clonotype came up many times. V is TRBV12-3 or TRBV12-4 and J is TRBJ2-5; weak D call: TRBD1 (5 bases). This CDR3 has 15 residues. V was shortened by 8 bases and J by 1 base, with 17 bases between the two germline ends. This CDR3 reads CASGASRQLQETQYF. DNA for the CDR3: TGTGCCAGCGGAGCCTCGCGACAGCTCCAAGAGACCCAGTACTTC.